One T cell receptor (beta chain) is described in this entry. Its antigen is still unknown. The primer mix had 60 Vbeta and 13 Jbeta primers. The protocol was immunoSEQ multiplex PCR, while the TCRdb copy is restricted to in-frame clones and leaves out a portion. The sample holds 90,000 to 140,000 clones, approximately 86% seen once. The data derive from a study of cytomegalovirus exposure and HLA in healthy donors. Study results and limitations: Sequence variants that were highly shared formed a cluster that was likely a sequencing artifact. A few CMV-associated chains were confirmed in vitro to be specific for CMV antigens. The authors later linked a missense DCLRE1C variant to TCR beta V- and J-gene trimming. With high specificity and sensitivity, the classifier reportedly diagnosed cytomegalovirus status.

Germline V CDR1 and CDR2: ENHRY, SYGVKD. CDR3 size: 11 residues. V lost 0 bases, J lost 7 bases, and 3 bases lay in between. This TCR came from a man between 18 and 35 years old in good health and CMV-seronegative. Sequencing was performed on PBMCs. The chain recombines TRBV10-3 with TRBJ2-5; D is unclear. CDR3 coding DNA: TGTGCCATCAGTGAGTCCCGGACCCAGTACTTC. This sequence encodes CAISESRTQYF.